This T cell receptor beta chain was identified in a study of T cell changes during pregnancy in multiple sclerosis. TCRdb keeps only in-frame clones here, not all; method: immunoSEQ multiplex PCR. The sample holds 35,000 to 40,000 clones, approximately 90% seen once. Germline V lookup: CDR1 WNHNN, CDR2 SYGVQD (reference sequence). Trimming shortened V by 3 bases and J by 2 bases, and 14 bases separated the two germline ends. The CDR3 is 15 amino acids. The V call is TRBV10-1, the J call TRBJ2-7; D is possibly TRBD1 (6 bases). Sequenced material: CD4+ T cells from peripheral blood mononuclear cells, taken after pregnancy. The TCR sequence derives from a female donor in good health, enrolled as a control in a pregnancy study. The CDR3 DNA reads TGCGCCAGCAGTGACTTGGCAGGGGTTGCCTACGAGCAGTACTTC. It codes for CASSDLAGVAYEQYF.